This TCR beta chain was obtained from a study of OX40 agonist ivuxolimab in advanced cancers. The wider study: A diagnosis of hepatocellular carcinoma, melanoma, renal cell or head and neck cancer was present in dose-escalation patients.

TCRdb's table, derived via immunoSEQ multiplex PCR, lists solely in-frame clones and lacks some. The repertoire includes over 30,000 clones, under 85% of them detected once, and roughly 14% sits in the top ten. A history of autoimmune disease or systemic immunosuppression excluded patients. CDR1 is LNHNV and CDR2 is YYDKDF in the germline V gene (reference sequence). V lost 9 bases and J lost 0, with 17 bases in between. The CDR3 length is 16 residues. Sequenced here: CD4+ or CD8+ T cells sorted from blood, sampled in a trial of the OX40 agonist ivuxolimab. The source is an adult with an advanced solid tumor such as melanoma, head and neck, liver or kidney cancer. J is TRBJ2-2 and V is TRBV15; tentatively, D is TRBD2 (5 bases). This CDR3 is CATSPERVTNTGELFF. CDR3 bases: TGTGCCACTTCCCCGGAGAGGGTCACGAACACCGGGGAGCTGTTTTTT.